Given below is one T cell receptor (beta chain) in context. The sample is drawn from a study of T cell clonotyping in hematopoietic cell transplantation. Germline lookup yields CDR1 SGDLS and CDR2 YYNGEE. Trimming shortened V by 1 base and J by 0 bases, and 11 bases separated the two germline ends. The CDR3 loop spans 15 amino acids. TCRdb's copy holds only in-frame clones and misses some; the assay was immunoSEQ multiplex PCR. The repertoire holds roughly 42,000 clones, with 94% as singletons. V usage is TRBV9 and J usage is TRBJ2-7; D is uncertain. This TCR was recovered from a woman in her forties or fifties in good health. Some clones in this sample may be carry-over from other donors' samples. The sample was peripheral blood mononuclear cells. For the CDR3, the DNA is TGTGCCAGCAGCGTACATCAGGAGAGCTCCTACGAGCAGTACTTC. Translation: CASSVHQESSYEQYF. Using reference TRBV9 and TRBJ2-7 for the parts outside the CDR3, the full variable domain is DSGVTQTPKHLITATGQRVTLRCSPRSGDLSVYWYQQSLDQGLQFLIQYYNGEERAKGNILERFSAQQFPDLHSELNLSSLELGDSALYFCASSVHQESSYEQYFGPGTRLTVT.